Listed below are T cell receptor beta chains from one sample, sequenced in a study of cytomegalovirus exposure and HLA in healthy donors. The data were produced by immunoSEQ multiplex PCR, yet TCRdb's version contains in-frame clones alone and is incomplete. The table records some 54,000 clones, approximately 80% of them present only once. Specimen: PBMCs. All receptors derive from a male donor in good health and CMV-seronegative. The CDR3 runs from the conserved cysteine through the conserved F or W. A D gene is named only where the DNA matches it firmly. Clone size, where shown, is once, few, many, or a class for clones that have expanded.

J gene | V gene | D gene | CDR3 length | clone size | CDR3 protein | CDR3 DNA
TRBJ2-3 | TRBV9 | TRBD2 | 15 | . | CASSSRGVLTDTQYF | TGTGCCAGCAGCTCCCGGGGGGTGCTCACAGATACGCAGTATTTT
TRBJ1-2 | TRBV30 | TRBD1 | 12 | . | CAWGTGSHGYTF | TGTGCCTGGGGGACAGGGTCCCATGGCTACACCTTC
TRBJ1-2 | TRBV28 | . | 13 | . | CASTLGPEGGYTF | TGTGCCAGCACCCTCGGGCCTGAGGGAGGCTACACCTTC
TRBJ1-2 | TRBV2 | . | 14 | . | CASSERRARGGYTF | TGTGCCAGCAGTGAAAGGAGGGCAAGAGGGGGCTACACCTTC
TRBJ1-6 | TRBV7-2 | TRBD1 | 15 | . | CASSLMGQGNSPLHF | TGTGCCAGCAGCTTAATGGGACAGGGTAATTCACCCCTCCACTTT
TRBJ1-1 | TRBV11-2 | . | 17 | . | CASSHHRDRDIGRGAFF | TGTGCCAGCAGCCACCATCGGGACCGGGACATCGGCCGAGGAGCTTTCTTT
TRBJ1-1 | TRBV6-1 | TRBD1 | 17 | . | CASSGIGGPPLNTEAFF | TGTGCCAGCAGTGGGATAGGGGGCCCTCCCCTGAACACTGAAGCTTTCTTT
TRBJ1-4 | TRBV7-6 | TRBD1 | 16 | once | CASSQDRGATNEKLFF | TGTGCCAGCAGCCAGGACAGGGGAGCAACTAATGAAAAACTGTTTTTT
TRBJ2-2 | TRBV19 | TRBD1 | 14 | . | CASSQGVGTGELFF | TGTGCCAGTAGTCAGGGGGTAGGCACCGGGGAGCTGTTTTTT
TRBJ1-5 | TRBV19 | TRBD1 | 13 | . | CASKAQGNQPQHF | TGTGCCAGTAAGGCACAGGGGAATCAGCCCCAGCATTTT
TRBJ1-5 | TRBV7-8 | . | 15 | . | CASSLKLGGNQPQHF | TGTGCCAGCAGTCTAAAGCTCGGGGGGAATCAGCCCCAGCATTTT
TRBJ2-1 | TRBV19 | TRBD2 | 17 | . | CASSERRWRGAGNEQFF | TGTGCCAGTAGCGAGAGGAGATGGCGGGGGGCGGGTAATGAGCAGTTCTTC
TRBJ2-1 | TRBV7-8 | TRBD2 | 17 | . | CASSFGLAASLGNEQFF | TGTGCCAGCAGCTTTGGGCTAGCGGCGTCTTTAGGCAATGAGCAGTTCTTC